These T cell receptor beta chains were read from a single sample in a study of blood T cell repertoires in COVID-19. The assay was immunoSEQ multiplex PCR, and TCRdb's table has in-frame clones only and misses some. The table lists approximately 82,000 clones, approximately 82% of them singletons, with about 35% in the top ten. Sequencing input: peripheral blood. These receptors were taken from a woman in her sixties or seventies with acute or convalescent COVID-19. The CDR3 runs from the conserved cysteine through the conserved F or W. A D gene is named only where the DNA matches it firmly. Rows may omit the clone size; those that give it use once, few, many or a size class.

j_call	v_call	d_call	clone_size	cdr3_aa	cdr3_nt
TRBJ2-7	TRBV10-2	TRBD2	.	CASSDFGASGSYEQYF	TGCGCCAGCAGTGATTTCGGGGCTAGCGGCTCCTACGAGCAGTACTTC
TRBJ2-2	TRBV2	TRBD2	.	CASSEGGGRRAGELFF	TGTGCCAGCAGTGAGGGCGGCGGGAGGCGTGCCGGGGAGCTGTTTTTT
TRBJ2-2	TRBV5-1	TRBD2	.	CASSLSSGGPNTGELFF	TGCGCCAGCAGCTTGTCTTCGGGAGGGCCGAACACCGGGGAGCTGTTTTTT
TRBJ1-1	TRBV7-3	.	.	CASSPPGQREAFF	TGTGCCAGCAGCCCACCGGGACAAAGAGAAGCTTTCTTT
TRBJ2-7	TRBV24-1	TRBD2	.	CATSAEEREGGYEQYF	TGTGCCACCAGTGCCGAAGAGCGGGAGGGTGGCTACGAGCAGTACTTC
TRBJ2-7	TRBV25-1	TRBD2	once	CASAMTSPESYEQYF	TGTGCCAGCGCCATGACTAGCCCAGAGTCCTACGAGCAGTACTTC
TRBJ2-7	TRBV18	TRBD2	.	CASSPSIGLAGLGEQYF	TGTGCCAGCTCACCATCTATCGGACTAGCGGGACTTGGCGAGCAGTACTTC
TRBJ2-5	TRBV18	.	once	CASSPTPGETQYF	TGTGCCAGCTCACCAACGCCCGGGGAGACCCAGTACTTC
TRBJ2-3	TRBV27	TRBD2	.	CASSLTSGRALNTQYF	TGTGCCAGCAGTTTAACTAGCGGGAGGGCGTTGAATACGCAGTATTTT
TRBJ1-2	TRBV20-1	TRBD1	.	CSASHFGTAHGYTF	TGCAGTGCTAGTCACTTTGGGACAGCCCATGGCTACACCTTC
TRBJ1-6	TRBV5-1	TRBD1	.	CASSFGQGSHTLHF	TGCGCCAGCAGCTTCGGACAGGGAAGTCATACCCTCCACTTT
TRBJ2-1	TRBV10-2	.	many	CASGRGNEQFF	TGCGCCAGCGGCCGGGGCAATGAGCAGTTCTTC
TRBJ2-1	TRBV6-6	TRBD2	.	CASSNGLAGVNEQFF	TGTGCCAGCAGTAATGGACTAGCGGGAGTCAATGAGCAGTTCTTC
TRBJ2-7	TRBV13	.	once	CASSSQQGSYEQYF	TGTGCCAGCAGCAGCCAACAGGGATCCTACGAGCAGTACTTC
TRBJ2-1	TRBV6-2/TRBV6-3	.	.	CASSSTGSHEQFF	TGTGCCAGCAGCTCGACCGGGAGCCATGAGCAGTTCTTC
TRBJ2-3	TRBV19	.	.	CASGKSGSTDTQYF	TGTGCCAGTGGTAAAAGCGGGAGCACAGATACGCAGTATTTT
TRBJ2-1	TRBV5-6	.	.	CASSLILSNEQFF	TGTGCCAGCAGCTTGATTCTCAGCAATGAGCAGTTCTTC
TRBJ2-3	TRBV24-1	.	.	CATSDFGHSTDTQYF	TGTGCCACCAGTGATTTCGGTCATAGCACAGATACGCAGTATTTT
TRBJ2-7	TRBV14	.	.	CASSQSAGYEQYF	TGTGCCAGCAGCCAGTCGGCGGGCTACGAGCAGTACTTC
TRBJ2-5	TRBV3-1/TRBV3-2	TRBD1	.	CASSIRTGTQETQYF	TGTGCCAGCAGCATACGGACAGGGACTCAAGAGACCCAGTACTTC
TRBJ2-7	TRBV2	TRBD1	few	CASSDPGQDSYEQYF	TGTGCCAGCAGTGATCCTGGACAGGACTCCTACGAGCAGTACTTC
TRBJ2-7	TRBV1	.	.	CTSSPGTGVSPLGEQYF	TGCACCAGCAGCCCTGGGACAGGGGTTTCCCCGCTAGGCGAGCAGTACTTC
TRBJ2-7	TRBV11-3	.	.	CASSLGRGEQYF	TGTGCCAGCAGCTTAGGAAGGGGTGAGCAGTACTTC
TRBJ1-2	TRBV5-1	.	few	CASSPEQGSMGGYTF	TGCGCCAGCAGCCCGGAACAGGGAAGCATGGGTGGCTACACCTTC
TRBJ1-5	TRBV4-1	.	.	CASSQDSGGGQPQHF	TGCGCCAGCAGCCAAGATTCGGGGGGAGGACAGCCCCAGCATTTT
TRBJ2-1	TRBV10-1	TRBD2	.	CASRTSGRSYNEQFF	TGCGCCAGCAGGACTAGCGGGAGGTCTTACAATGAGCAGTTCTTC
TRBJ2-5	TRBV27	.	.	CASSLGSGTQYF	TGTGCCAGCAGTCTAGGTTCGGGGACCCAGTACTTC
TRBJ2-1	TRBV9	.	.	CASSVGGLPSEQFF	TGTGCCAGCAGCGTAGGAGGACTCCCAAGTGAGCAGTTCTTC
TRBJ1-1	TRBV5-1	.	many	CASSLAEHTSAFF	TGCGCCAGCAGCTTGGCAGAACACACGTCGGCTTTCTTT
TRBJ2-2	TRBV6-5	.	.	CASSYSINRYTGELFF	TGTGCCAGCAGTTACTCGATTAATCGGTACACCGGGGAGCTGTTTTTT
TRBJ2-2	TRBV18	TRBD2	.	CASSPQTRRTSLSGELFF	TGTGCCAGCTCACCACAAACCAGGAGGACTAGCCTCAGCGGGGAGCTGTTTTTT
TRBJ1-1	TRBV6-6	TRBD1	.	CASTSGQGSRTEAFF	TGTGCCAGCACCTCCGGACAGGGAAGTCGGACTGAAGCTTTCTTT
TRBJ1-2	TRBV27	TRBD1	.	CASRTDRGNYGYTF	TGTGCCAGCAGGACTGACAGGGGGAACTATGGCTACACCTTC
TRBJ2-5	TRBV18	TRBD2	.	CASSLYGLAEETQYF	TGTGCCAGCTCACTTTACGGACTAGCGGAAGAGACCCAGTACTTC
TRBJ2-1	TRBV19	.	.	CASSILGGGFSSYNEQFF	TGTGCCAGTAGTATATTAGGGGGAGGGTTTAGCTCCTACAATGAGCAGTTCTTC
TRBJ2-7	TRBV15	.	.	CATSIRLPGSQAEQYF	TGTGCCACCAGCATCCGTCTTCCGGGGTCTCAGGCCGAGCAGTACTTC
TRBJ1-5	TRBV7-7	TRBD1	once	CASSSGQRQGGQPQHF	TGTGCCAGCAGCTCGGGTCAGAGACAGGGGGGTCAGCCCCAGCATTTT
TRBJ1-1	TRBV5-5	TRBD1	.	CASSIRDRGFSEAFF	TGTGCCAGCAGCATAAGGGACAGGGGTTTTTCTGAAGCTTTCTTT
TRBJ2-1	TRBV11-2	TRBD2	.	CASSKTSGYNEQFF	TGTGCCAGCAGTAAGACTAGCGGGTACAATGAGCAGTTCTTC
TRBJ2-5	TRBV11-2	.	.	CASSRTQRIQETQYF	TGTGCCAGCAGCCGCACCCAGCGGATCCAAGAGACCCAGTACTTC
TRBJ2-2	TRBV9	TRBD2	.	CASSVASGREAGELFF	TGTGCCAGCAGCGTAGCTAGCGGGAGGGAGGCCGGGGAGCTGTTTTTT
TRBJ1-2	TRBV5-4	.	.	CASSPSGQAYGYTF	TGTGCCAGCAGCCCCAGCGGGCAGGCCTATGGCTACACCTTC